Sequencing of this T cell receptor beta chain was carried out in a study of blood T cell repertoires in COVID-19. Study context: The United States, Italy and Spain supplied acute and convalescent COVID-19 samples.

Assay used: immunoSEQ multiplex PCR; TCRdb lists only in-frame clones, some missing. This sample has 85,000 to 130,000 clones, with roughly 90% found just once. This clone was seen only once. Material for sequencing was peripheral blood. The receptor's source is a man aged 60 to 75 with acute or convalescent COVID-19.

CDR3 sequence: CASSLEPPLHF. As DNA, the CDR3 is TGTGCCAGCAGTTTAGAGCCACCCCTCCACTTT. The chain uses TRBV2 and TRBJ1-6; D gene uncertain. The CDR3 runs to 11 residues. Per germline, CDR1 SNHLY and CDR2 FYNNEI. V was shortened by 5 bases and J by 11 bases, with 7 bases between the two germline ends.